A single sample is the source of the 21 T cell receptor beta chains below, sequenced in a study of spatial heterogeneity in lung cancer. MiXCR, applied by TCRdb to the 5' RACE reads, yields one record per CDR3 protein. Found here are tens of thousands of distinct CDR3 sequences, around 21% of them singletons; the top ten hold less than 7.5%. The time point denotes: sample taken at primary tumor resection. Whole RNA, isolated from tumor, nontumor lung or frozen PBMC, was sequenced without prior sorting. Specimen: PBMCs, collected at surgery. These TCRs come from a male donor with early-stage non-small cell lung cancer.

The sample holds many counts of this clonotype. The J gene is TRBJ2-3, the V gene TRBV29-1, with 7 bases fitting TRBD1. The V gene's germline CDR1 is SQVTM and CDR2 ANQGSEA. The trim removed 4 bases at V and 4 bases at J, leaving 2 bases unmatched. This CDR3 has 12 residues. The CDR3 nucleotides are TGCAGCGTTGGACAGGGCCCAGATACGCAGTATTTT. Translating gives CSVGQGPDTQYF.

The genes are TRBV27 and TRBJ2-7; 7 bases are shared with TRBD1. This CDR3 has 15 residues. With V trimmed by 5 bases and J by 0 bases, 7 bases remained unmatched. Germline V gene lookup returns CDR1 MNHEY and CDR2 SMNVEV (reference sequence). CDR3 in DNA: TGTGCCAGCAGTATCACCGGGACAGACTCCTACGAGCAGTACTTC. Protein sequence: CASSITGTDSYEQYF.

CDR3 region: CAIRDGMNTEAFF. Written as DNA, the CDR3 is TGTGCCATCCGGGACGGCATGAACACTGAAGCTTTCTTT. The rearrangement links TRBV10-3 to TRBJ1-1; D possibly corresponds to TRBD1 (5 bases). V was shortened by 8 bases and J by 0 bases, with 10 bases between the two germline ends. This CDR3 contains 13 residues. Germline V lookup: CDR1 ENHRY, CDR2 SYGVKD.

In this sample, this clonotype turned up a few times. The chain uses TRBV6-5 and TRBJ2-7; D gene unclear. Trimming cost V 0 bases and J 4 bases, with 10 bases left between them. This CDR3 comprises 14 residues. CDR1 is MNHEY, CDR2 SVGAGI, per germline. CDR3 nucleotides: TGTGCCAGCAGTTACTCGCCTAACGGTTACGAGCAGTACTTC. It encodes CASSYSPNGYEQYF.

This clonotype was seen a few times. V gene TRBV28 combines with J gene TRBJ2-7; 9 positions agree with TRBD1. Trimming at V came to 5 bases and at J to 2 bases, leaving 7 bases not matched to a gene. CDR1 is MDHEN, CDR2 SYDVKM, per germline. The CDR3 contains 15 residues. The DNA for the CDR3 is TGTGCCAGCAGTGGGGGACAGGGACCCCCCTACGAGCAGTACTTC. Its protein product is CASSGGQGPPYEQYF.

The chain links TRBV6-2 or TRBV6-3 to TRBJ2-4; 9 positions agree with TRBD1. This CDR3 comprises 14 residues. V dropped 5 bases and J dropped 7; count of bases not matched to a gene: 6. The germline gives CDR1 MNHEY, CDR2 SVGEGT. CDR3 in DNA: TGTGCCAGCAGTCAACAGGGGGCAGGGAACATTCAGTACTTC. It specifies CASSQQGAGNIQYF.

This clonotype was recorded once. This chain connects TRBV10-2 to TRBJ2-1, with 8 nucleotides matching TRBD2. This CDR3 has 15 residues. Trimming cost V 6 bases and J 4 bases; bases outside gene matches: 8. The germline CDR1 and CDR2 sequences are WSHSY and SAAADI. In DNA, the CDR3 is TGCGCCAGCAGAATAGGCGGGGGGAATTACAATGAGCAGTTCTTC. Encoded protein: CASRIGGGNYNEQFF.

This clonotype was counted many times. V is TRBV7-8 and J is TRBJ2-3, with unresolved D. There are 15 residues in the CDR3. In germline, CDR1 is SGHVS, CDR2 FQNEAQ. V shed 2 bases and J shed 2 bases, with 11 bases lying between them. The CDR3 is CASSLTGDFTDTQYF. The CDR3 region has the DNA TGTGCCAGCAGCTTAACCGGAGACTTCACAGATACGCAGTATTTT. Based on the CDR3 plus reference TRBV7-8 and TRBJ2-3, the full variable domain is GAGVSQSPRYKVAKRGQDVALRCDPISGHVSLFWYQQALGQGPEFLTYFQNEAQLDKSGLPSDRFFAERPEGSVSTLKIQRTQQEDSAVYLCASSLTGDFTDTQYFGPGTRLTVL.

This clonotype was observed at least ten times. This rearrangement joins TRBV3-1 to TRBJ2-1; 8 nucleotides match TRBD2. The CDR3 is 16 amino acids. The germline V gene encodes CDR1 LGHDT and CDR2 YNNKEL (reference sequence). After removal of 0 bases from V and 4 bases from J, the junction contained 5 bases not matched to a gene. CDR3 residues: CASSQDGSGEYNEQFF. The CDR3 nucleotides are TGTGCCAGCAGCCAAGATGGTAGCGGGGAATACAATGAGCAGTTCTTC.

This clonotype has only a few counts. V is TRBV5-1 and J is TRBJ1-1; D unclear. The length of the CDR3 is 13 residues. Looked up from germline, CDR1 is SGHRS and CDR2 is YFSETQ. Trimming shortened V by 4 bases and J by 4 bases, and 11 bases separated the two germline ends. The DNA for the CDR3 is TGCGCCAGCAGCCCCAGAGAGGCCACTGAAGCTTTCTTT. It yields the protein CASSPREATEAFF.

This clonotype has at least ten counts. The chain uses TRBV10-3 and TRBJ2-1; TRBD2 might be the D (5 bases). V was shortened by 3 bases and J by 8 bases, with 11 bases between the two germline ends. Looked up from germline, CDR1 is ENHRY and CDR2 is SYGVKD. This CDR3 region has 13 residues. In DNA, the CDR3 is TGTGCCATCAGTGATGGGCTAGCCCATGAGCAGTTCTTC. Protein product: CAISDGLAHEQFF.

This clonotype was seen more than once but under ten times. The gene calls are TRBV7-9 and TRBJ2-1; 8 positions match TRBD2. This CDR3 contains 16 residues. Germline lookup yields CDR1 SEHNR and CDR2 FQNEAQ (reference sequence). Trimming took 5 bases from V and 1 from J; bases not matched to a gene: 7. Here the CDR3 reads CASSVPSGSSYNEQFF. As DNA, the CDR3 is TGTGCCAGCAGCGTACCTAGCGGGTCTTCCTACAATGAGCAGTTCTTC. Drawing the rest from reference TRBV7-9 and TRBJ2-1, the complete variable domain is DTGVSQNPRHKITKRGQNVTFRCDPISEHNRLYWYRQTLGQGPEFLTYFQNEAQLEKSRLLSDRFSAERPKGSFSTLEIQRTEQGDSAMYLCASSVPSGSSYNEQFFGPGTRLTVL.

CDR3 protein: CASSAGQSVGTEAFF. The CDR3, as DNA: TGTGCCAGCAGCGCCGGACAGAGCGTGGGCACTGAAGCTTTCTTT. The chain recombines TRBV9 with TRBJ1-1; possible D gene TRBD1, 6 bases. CDR3 length: 15 amino acids. The V and J ends lost 3 bases and 4 bases respectively, with 16 bases between them. The germline CDR1 and CDR2 sequences are SGDLS and YYNGEE.

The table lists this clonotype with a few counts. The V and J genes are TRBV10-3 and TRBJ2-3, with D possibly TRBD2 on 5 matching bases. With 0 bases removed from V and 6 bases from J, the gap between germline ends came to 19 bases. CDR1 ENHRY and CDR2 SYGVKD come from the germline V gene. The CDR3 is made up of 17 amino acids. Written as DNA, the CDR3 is TGTGCCATCAGTGAGTCGGCTGGGGAGCTAGGTAGCGATACGCAGTATTTT. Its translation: CAISESAGELGSDTQYF.

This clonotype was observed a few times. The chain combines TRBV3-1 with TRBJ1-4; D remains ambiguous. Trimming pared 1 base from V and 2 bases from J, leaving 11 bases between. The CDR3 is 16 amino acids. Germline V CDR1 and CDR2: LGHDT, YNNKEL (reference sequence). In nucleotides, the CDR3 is TGTGCCAGCAGCCAAGTCGTCGGGGTGACTAATGAAAAACTGTTTTTT. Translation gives CASSQVVGVTNEKLFF.

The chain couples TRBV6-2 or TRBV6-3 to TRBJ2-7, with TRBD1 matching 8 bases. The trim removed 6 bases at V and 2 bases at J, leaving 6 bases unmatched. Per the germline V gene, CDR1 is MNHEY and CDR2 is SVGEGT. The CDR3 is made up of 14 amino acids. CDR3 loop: CASSRTGLTYEQYF. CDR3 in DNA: TGTGCCAGCAGCCGGACAGGGTTGACCTACGAGCAGTACTTC.

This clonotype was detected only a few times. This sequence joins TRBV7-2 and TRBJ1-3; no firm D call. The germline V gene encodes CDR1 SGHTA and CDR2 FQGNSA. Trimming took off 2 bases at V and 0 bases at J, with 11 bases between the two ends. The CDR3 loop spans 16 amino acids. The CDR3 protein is CASSLTAGPSGNTIYF. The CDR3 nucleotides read TGTGCCAGCAGCTTAACCGCGGGTCCCTCTGGAAACACCATATATTTT.

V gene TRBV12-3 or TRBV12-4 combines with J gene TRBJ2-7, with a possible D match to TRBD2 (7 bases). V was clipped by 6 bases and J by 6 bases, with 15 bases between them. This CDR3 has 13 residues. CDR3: CASSRGRGAEQYF. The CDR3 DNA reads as TGTGCCAGCAGCAGGGGACGGGGGGCCGAGCAGTACTTC.

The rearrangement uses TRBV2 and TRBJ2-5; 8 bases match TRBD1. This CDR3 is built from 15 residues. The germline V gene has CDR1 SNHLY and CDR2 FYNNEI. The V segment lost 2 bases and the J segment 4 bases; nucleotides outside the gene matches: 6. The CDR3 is CASSETWTGTETQYF. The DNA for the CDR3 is TGTGCCAGCAGTGAAACCTGGACAGGGACAGAGACCCAGTACTTC.

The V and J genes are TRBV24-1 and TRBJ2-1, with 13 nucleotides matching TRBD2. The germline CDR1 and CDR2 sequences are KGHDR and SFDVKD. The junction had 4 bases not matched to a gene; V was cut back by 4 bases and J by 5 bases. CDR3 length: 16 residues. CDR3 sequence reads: CATSDPGTSGDNEQFF. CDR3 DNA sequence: TGTGCCACCAGTGACCCCGGGACTAGCGGGGACAATGAGCAGTTCTTC.

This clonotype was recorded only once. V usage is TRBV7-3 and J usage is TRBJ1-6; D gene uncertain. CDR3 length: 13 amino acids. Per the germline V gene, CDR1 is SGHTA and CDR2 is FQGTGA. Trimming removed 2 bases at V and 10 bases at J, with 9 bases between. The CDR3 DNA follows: TGTGCCAGCAGCTTAGGCTTAGAGTCACCCCTCCACTTT. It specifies CASSLGLESPLHF.